The present T cell receptor beta chain was sequenced within a study of T cell changes during pregnancy in multiple sclerosis. Measured with immunoSEQ multiplex PCR; TCRdb has only the in-frame clones, and not every one. The data contain tens of thousands of clones, about 94% of them seen just once; the ten biggest clones take up 2.5%. The CDR3 extends over 15 amino acids. Germline loops: CDR1 SGHRS, CDR2 YFSETQ. Trimming stripped 4 bases from V and 1 base from J, with 14 bases between. This receptor was identified in a female donor with multiple sclerosis, enrolled in a pregnancy study. The sequenced sample was peripheral blood, obtained in the third trimester of pregnancy. V gene TRBV5-1 combines with J gene TRBJ1-1; D is unclear. CDR3 nucleotide sequence: TGCGCCAGCAGCACCAACCTGGGCCAGAACACTGAAGCTTTCTTT. It is translated as CASSTNLGQNTEAFF. Full variable domain (missing parts from reference TRBV5-1 and TRBJ1-1): KAGVTQTPRYLIKTRGQQVTLSCSPISGHRSVSWYQQTPGQGLQFLFEYFSETQRNKGNFPGRFSGRQFSNSRSEMNVSTLELGDSALYLCASSTNLGQNTEAFFGQGTRLTVV.